This entry features one TCR beta chain sequence. Its specificity is unknown. This record belongs to a study of beta chain features in type 1 diabetes. CDR1 is SNHLY and CDR2 is FYNNEI in the germline V gene. Trimming left V 7 bases short and J 3 bases short, with 13 bases between. The CDR3 is 13 residues long. The study reverse transcribed the entire isolated RNA, so it sequenced expressed TCRB transcripts. Profiled with immunoSEQ multiplex PCR; TCRdb holds only in-frame clones, not every one. There are roughly 300,000 clones in the sample; approximately 9.7% occur only once, and approximately 1% lies in the top ten. Points from the study as a whole: Diminished insertions and augmented deletions at VDJ junctions characterized type 1 diabetes patients. Type 1 diabetes patients had moderately but significantly shorter TCRB CDR3s in all four CD4+ subsets.

Every donor provided one heparinised blood draw, which averaged around 110 mL. Sequenced sample: central memory CD4+ T cells from blood. The chain combines TRBV2 with TRBJ2-7; a possible D gene is TRBD2 (6 bases). The sequence was obtained from a man aged 25-45 years with type 1 diabetes. For the CDR3, the DNA is TGTGCCAGCAAGTCTAGGAGGGACTACGAGCAGTACTTC. This codes for CASKSRRDYEQYF.